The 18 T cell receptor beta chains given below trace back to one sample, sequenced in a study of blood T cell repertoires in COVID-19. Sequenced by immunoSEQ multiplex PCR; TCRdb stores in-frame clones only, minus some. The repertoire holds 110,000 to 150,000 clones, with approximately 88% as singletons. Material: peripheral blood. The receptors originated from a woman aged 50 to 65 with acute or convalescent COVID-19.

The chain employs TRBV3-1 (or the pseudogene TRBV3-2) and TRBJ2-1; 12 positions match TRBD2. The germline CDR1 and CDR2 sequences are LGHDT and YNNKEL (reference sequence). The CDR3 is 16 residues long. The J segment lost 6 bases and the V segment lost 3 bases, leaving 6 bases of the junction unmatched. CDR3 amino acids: CASSQRTSGTPNEQFF. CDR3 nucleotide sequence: TGTGCCAGCAGCCAGAGGACTAGCGGGACCCCCAATGAGCAGTTCTTC.

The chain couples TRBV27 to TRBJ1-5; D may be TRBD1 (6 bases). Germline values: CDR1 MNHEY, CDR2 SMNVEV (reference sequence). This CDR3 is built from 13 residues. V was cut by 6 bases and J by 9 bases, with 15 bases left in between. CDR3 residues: CASSPDSPWPQHF. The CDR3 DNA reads TGTGCCAGCAGCCCGGACAGTCCATGGCCCCAGCATTTT.

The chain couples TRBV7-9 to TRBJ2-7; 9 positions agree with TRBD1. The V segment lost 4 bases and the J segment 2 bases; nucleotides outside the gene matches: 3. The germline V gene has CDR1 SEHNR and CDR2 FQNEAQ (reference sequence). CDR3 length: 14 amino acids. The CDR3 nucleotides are TGTGCCAGCAGCTCGGACAGGGGCCCCTACGAGCAGTACTTC. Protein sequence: CASSSDRGPYEQYF.

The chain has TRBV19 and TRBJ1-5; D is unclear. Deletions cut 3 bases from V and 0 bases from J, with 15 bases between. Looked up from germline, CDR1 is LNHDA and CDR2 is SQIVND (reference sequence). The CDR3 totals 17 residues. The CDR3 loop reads CASSIYSGGNSNQPQHF. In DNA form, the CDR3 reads TGTGCCAGTAGTATTTACTCCGGTGGTAATAGCAATCAGCCCCAGCATTTT.

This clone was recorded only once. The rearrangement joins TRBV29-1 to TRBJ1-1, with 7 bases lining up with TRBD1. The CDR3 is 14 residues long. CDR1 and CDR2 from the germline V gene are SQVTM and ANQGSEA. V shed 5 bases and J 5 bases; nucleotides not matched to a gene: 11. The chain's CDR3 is CSVQRQGRGTEAFF. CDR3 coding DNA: TGCAGCGTTCAAAGACAGGGCCGGGGGACTGAAGCTTTCTTT.

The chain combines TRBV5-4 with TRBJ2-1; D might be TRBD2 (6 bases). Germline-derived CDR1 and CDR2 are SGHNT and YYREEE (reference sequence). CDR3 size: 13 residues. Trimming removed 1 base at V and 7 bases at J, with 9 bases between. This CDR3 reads CASSLYGGNEQFF. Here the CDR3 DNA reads TGTGCCAGCAGCTTGTATGGGGGGAATGAGCAGTTCTTC.

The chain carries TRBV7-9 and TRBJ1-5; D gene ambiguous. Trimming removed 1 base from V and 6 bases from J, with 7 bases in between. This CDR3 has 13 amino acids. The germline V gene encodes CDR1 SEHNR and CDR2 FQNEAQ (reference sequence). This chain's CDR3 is CASSLVYSQPQHF. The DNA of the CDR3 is TGTGCCAGCAGCTTAGTATATTCTCAGCCCCAGCATTTT.

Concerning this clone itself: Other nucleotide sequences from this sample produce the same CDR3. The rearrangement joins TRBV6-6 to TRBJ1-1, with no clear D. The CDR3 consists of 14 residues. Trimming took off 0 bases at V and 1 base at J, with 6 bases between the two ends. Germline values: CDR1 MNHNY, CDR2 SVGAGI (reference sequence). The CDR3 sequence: CASSYSEGNTEAFF. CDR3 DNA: TGTGCCAGCAGTTACTCTGAGGGGAACACTGAAGCTTTCTTT.

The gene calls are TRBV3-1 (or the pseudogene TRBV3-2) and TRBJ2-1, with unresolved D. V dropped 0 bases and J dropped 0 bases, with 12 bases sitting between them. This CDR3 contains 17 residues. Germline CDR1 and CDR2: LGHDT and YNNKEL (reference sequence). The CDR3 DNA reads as TGTGCCAGCAGCCAAGAGCCTGGCGGAAGCTCCTACAATGAGCAGTTCTTC. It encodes CASSQEPGGSSYNEQFF.

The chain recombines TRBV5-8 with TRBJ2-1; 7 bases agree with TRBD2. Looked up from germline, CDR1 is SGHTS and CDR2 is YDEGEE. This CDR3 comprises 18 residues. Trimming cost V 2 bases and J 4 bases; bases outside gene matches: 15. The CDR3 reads CASSFFVGGRASYNEQFF. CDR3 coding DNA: TGTGCCAGCAGCTTTTTCGTTGGAGGGAGGGCTAGTTACAATGAGCAGTTCTTC.

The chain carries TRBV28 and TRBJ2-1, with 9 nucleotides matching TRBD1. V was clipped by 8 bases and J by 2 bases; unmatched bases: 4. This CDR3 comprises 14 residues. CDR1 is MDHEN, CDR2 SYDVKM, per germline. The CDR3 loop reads CASDTGGAYNEQFF. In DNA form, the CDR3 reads TGTGCCAGCGATACAGGGGGCGCCTACAATGAGCAGTTCTTC.

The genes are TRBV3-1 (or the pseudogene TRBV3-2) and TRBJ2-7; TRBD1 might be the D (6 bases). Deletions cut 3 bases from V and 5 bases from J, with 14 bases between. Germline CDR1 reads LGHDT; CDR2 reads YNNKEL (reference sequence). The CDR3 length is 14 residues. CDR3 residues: CASSQPGTSNEQYF. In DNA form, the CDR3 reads TGTGCCAGCAGCCAGCCTGGGACAAGCAACGAGCAGTACTTC.

In nucleotides, the CDR3 is TGTGCCAGCAGCTCGCACCCACAGGGTATGAACACTGAAGCTTTCTTT. Its protein is CASSSHPQGMNTEAFF. The chain joins TRBV7-3 to TRBJ1-1; possible D gene TRBD1, 6 bases. The CDR3 contains 16 residues. Germline-derived CDR1 and CDR2 are SGHTA and FQGTGA. V was trimmed by 4 bases and J by 0 bases, leaving 15 bases between them.

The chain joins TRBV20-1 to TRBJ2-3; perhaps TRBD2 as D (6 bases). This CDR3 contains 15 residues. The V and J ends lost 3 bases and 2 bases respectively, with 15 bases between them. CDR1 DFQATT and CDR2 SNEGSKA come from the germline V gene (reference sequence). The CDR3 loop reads CSASPAGPTTDTQYF. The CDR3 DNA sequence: TGCAGTGCTAGTCCGGCGGGGCCAACCACAGATACGCAGTATTTT.

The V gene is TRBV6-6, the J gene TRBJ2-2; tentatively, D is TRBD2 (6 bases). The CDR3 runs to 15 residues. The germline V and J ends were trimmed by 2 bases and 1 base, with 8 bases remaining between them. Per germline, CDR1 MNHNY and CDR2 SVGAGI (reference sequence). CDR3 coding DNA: TGTGCCAGCAGTTACCGGGGGATGAACACCGGGGAGCTGTTTTTT. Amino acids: CASSYRGMNTGELFF.

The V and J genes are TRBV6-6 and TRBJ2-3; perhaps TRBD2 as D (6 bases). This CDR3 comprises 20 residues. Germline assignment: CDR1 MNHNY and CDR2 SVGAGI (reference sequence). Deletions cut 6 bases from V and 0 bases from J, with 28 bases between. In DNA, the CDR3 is TGTGCCAGCAGCTTAACACCGCCGGGGTGGAGGGGTTCTAGCACAGATACGCAGTATTTT. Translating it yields CASSLTPPGWRGSSTDTQYF.

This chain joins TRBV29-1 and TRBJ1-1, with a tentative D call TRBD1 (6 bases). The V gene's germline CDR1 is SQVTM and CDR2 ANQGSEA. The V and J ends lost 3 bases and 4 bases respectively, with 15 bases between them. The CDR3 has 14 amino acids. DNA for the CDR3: TGCAGCGTTGAGCGGGGGGCGGTTTCCACTGAAGCTTTCTTT. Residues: CSVERGAVSTEAFF.

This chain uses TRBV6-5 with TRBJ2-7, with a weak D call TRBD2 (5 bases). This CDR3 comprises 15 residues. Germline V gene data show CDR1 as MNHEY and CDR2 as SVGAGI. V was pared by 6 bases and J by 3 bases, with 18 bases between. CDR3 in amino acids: CASSHPYSARYEQYF. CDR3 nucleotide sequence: TGTGCCAGCAGCCACCCCTATAGCGCCCGCTACGAGCAGTACTTC.